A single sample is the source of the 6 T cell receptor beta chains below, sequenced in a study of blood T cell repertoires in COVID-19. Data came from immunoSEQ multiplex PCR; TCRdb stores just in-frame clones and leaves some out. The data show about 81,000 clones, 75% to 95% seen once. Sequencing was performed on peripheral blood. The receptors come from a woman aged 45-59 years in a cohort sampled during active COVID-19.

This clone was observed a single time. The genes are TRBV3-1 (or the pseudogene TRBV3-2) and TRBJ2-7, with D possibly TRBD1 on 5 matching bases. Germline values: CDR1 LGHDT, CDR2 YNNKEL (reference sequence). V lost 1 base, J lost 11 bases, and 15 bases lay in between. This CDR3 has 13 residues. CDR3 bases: TGTGCCAGCAGCCAAGGACACGGACACCCCGAGTACTTC. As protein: CASSQGHGHPEYF.

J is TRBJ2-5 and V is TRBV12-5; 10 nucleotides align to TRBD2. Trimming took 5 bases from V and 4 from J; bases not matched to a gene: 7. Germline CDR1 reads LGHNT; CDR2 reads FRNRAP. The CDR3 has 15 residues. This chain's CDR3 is CASGSGRAEGETQYF. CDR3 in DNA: TGTGCTAGTGGTAGCGGGAGGGCCGAAGGAGAGACCCAGTACTTC.

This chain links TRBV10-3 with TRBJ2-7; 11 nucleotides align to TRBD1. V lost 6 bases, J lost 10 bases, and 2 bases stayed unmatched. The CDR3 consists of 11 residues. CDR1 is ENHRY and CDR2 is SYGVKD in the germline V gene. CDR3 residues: CAISGTGGQYF. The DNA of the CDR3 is TGTGCCATCAGCGGGACAGGGGGACAGTACTTC.

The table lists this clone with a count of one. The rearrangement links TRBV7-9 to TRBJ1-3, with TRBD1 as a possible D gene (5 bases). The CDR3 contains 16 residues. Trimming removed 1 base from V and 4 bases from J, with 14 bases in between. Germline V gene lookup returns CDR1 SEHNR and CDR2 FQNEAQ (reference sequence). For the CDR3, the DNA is TGTGCCAGCAGCTTAGTGGCGGGGGTATCAGGAAACACCATATATTTT. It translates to CASSLVAGVSGNTIYF.

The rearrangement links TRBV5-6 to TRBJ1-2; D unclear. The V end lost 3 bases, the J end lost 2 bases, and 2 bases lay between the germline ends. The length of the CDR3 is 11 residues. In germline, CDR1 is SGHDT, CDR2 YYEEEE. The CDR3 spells CASSSNYGYTF. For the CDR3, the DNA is TGTGCCAGCAGCTCGAACTATGGCTACACCTTC.

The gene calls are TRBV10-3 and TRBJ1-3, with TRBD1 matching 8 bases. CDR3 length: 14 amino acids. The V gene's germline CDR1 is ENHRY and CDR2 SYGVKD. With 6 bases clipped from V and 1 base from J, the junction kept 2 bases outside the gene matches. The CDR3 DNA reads TGTGCCATCAGACGGACAGGGTCTGGAAACACCATATATTTT. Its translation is CAIRRTGSGNTIYF.